Reported below is one T cell receptor (beta chain). Across about two dozen US areas, participants ranged in age from 18 to 89 years. Cohorts were determined from participant-reported clinical history. These data belong to a study of blood T cell repertoires in COVID-19. In the study overall: Symptom resolution, clearance, or two negative PCRs marked donors in Cohort 3 as recovered. Acute-phase and convalescent COVID-19 samples originated in the United States, Italy and Spain.

Libraries were prepared by immunoSEQ multiplex PCR; TCRdb keeps only in-frame clonotypes and omits some of them. The sample holds 300,000 to 450,000 clones, around 87% seen once. J lost 1 base, V lost 5 bases, and 5 bases had no gene match. CDR3 length: 16 residues. Germline V lookup: CDR1 SGHVS, CDR2 FNYEAQ. This TCR was sampled from a middle-aged man in a cohort exposed to, infected with or recovered from COVID-19 (not recorded which). The source material was PBMCs or T cells enriched from blood (not recorded which). V usage is TRBV7-6 and J usage is TRBJ2-2, with 9 bases that match TRBD1. CDR3 DNA: TGTGCCAGCAGCCCCCTGGGACAGGGGAACACCGGGGAGCTGTTTTTT. Amino acids: CASSPLGQGNTGELFF.